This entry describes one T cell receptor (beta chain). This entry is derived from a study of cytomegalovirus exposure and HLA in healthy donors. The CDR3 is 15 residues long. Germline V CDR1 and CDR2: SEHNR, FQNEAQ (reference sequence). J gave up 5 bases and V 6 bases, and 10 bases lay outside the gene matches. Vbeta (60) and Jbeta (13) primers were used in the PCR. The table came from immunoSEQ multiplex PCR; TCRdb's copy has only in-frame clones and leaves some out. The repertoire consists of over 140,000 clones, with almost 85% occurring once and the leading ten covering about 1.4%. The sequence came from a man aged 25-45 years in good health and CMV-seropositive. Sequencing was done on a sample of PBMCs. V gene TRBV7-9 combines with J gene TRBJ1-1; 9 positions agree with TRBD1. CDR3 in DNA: TGTGCCAGCAGTCCGGACAGGGGAGGGAGTACTGAAGCTTTCTTT. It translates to CASSPDRGGSTEAFF.